What follows are 29 T cell receptor beta chains derived from one specimen sequenced in a study of post-analysis software for immune sequencing data. Study outcomes and limitations: Higher frequency in patients than in controls was seen for roughly five TRBV segments, with TRBV5-6, TRBV5-1 and TRBV20-1 among them.

These receptors have no identified antigens. Each TCR beta cDNA library carried unique molecular identifiers. TCRdb independently ran MiXCR on the PCR reads; one entry per CDR3 protein. The sample yields approximately 730,000 distinct CDR3 sequences, 25% to 30% seen once. Specimen: blood. The receptors shown here come from a girl between 10 and 17 years old with multiple sclerosis.

This clonotype was seen a handful of times. The chain has TRBV5-1 and TRBJ2-7; D might be TRBD2 (7 bases). The V end was cut by 6 bases, the J end by 2 bases, with 15 bases between. The CDR3 contains 14 residues. Germline assignment: CDR1 SGHRS and CDR2 YFSETQ. The CDR3 reads CASTRGDTTYEQYF. The CDR3 bases are TGCGCCAGCACCCGGGGGGACACAACCTACGAGCAGTACTTC.

This clonotype appeared a few times. V is TRBV7-2 and J is TRBJ2-3; TRBD1 matches 8 bases. Germline CDR1 and CDR2: SGHTA and FQGNSA. J gave up 2 bases and V 5 bases, and 6 bases lay outside the gene matches. The CDR3 extends over 15 amino acids. CDR3 region: CASSTRQGYTDTQYF. The CDR3 DNA follows: TGTGCCAGCAGCACCCGACAGGGGTACACAGATACGCAGTATTTT.

This clonotype was observed a handful of times. The chain employs TRBV6-1 and TRBJ1-1; D remains unclear. The CDR3 length is 15 residues. Trimming took off 0 bases at V and 4 bases at J, with 12 bases between the two ends. Per the germline V gene, CDR1 is MNHNS and CDR2 is SASEGT. In DNA, the CDR3 is TGTGCCAGCAGTGAAGCATTTCAAGGAAGCACTGAAGCTTTCTTT. Encoded protein: CASSEAFQGSTEAFF.

This chain connects TRBV20-1 to TRBJ2-7; 8 bases fit TRBD2. The CDR3 has 13 amino acids. With 8 bases clipped from V and 10 bases from J, the junction kept 16 bases outside the gene matches. CDR1 is DFQATT, CDR2 SNEGSKA, per germline (reference sequence). The CDR3, as DNA: TGCAGTAGTTCCGGGGGGGGGCAAGAGGCCCAGTACTTC. Amino acid sequence: CSSSGGGQEAQYF.

The chain couples TRBV18 to TRBJ1-3; a weak D match, TRBD1 (6 bases). Germline assignment: CDR1 KGHSH and CDR2 LQKENI. The CDR3 totals 15 residues. Trimming pared 3 bases from V and 0 bases from J, leaving 9 bases between. The CDR3 protein is CASSPQGLSGNTIYF. CDR3 nucleotides: TGTGCCAGCTCACCGCAGGGGCTCTCTGGAAACACCATATATTTT.

This clonotype has more than one count but fewer than ten. The chain is built from TRBV20-1 and TRBJ2-5; no clear D gene. The CDR3 covers 13 residues. Germline lookup yields CDR1 DFQATT and CDR2 SNEGSKA (reference sequence). Trimming removed 5 bases at V and 5 bases at J, with 15 bases between. CDR3 sequence reads: CSAQRTSQETQYF. The CDR3 nucleotides read TGCAGTGCTCAGAGGACCTCGCAGGAGACCCAGTACTTC.

This chain uses TRBV6-6 with TRBJ1-5; the match to TRBD1 covers 8 bases. Unmatched junction bases numbered 12, after V lost 6 bases and J lost 5 bases. CDR1 MNHNY and CDR2 SVGAGI come from the germline V gene (reference sequence). There are 16 residues in the CDR3. The chain's CDR3 is CASRSRGRRSDQPQHF. CDR3 coding DNA: TGTGCCAGCAGGTCCAGGGGGCGAAGATCGGATCAGCCCCAGCATTTT.

The V gene is TRBV20-1, the J gene TRBJ2-1; 11 nucleotides align to TRBD2. The CDR3 has 12 residues. From germline, CDR1 is DFQATT and CDR2 SNEGSKA (reference sequence). V dropped 3 bases and J dropped 9; count of bases not matched to a gene: 1. CDR3 sequence: CSARGTSGEQFF. The CDR3 nucleotides read TGCAGTGCTAGGGGGACTAGCGGTGAGCAGTTCTTC.

V is TRBV29-1 and J is TRBJ2-3; TRBD2 matches at 11 bases. In germline, CDR1 is SQVTM, CDR2 ANQGSEA. The CDR3 spans 15 residues. V was clipped by 6 bases and J by 2 bases; unmatched bases: 7. CDR3 amino acids: CSVSGGLAATDTQYF. The CDR3 nucleotides are TGCAGCGTCTCTGGGGGACTAGCGGCCACAGATACGCAGTATTTT.

This rearrangement joins TRBV29-1 to TRBJ2-7, with D maybe TRBD1 (5 bases). The CDR3 is made up of 12 amino acids. Germline V lookup: CDR1 SQVTM, CDR2 ANQGSEA. Trimming took 1 base from V and 5 from J, leaving 9 bases between them. The CDR3 protein is CSVEVQGHEQYF. CDR3 in DNA: TGCAGCGTTGAAGTTCAGGGCCACGAGCAGTACTTC.

This clonotype occurred a few times. This chain uses TRBV3-1 with TRBJ2-4; no reliable D call. Trimming took off 0 bases at V and 7 bases at J, with 10 bases between the two ends. CDR3 size: 14 residues. Germline V gene data show CDR1 as LGHDT and CDR2 as YNNKEL (reference sequence). CDR3 DNA: TGTGCCAGCAGCCAAGACTTGGATTTGAACATTCAGTACTTC. Protein: CASSQDLDLNIQYF. Based on the CDR3 plus reference TRBV3-1 and TRBJ2-4, the full variable domain is DTAVSQTPKYLVTQMGNDKSIKCEQNLGHDTMYWYKQDSKKFLKIMFSYNNKELIINETVPNRFSPKSPDKAHLNLHINSLELGDSAVYFCASSQDLDLNIQYFGAGTRLSVL.

This clonotype appeared a few times. The chain couples TRBV5-1 to TRBJ2-1; the D gene is possibly TRBD2 (5 bases). This CDR3 region has 15 residues. In germline, CDR1 is SGHRS, CDR2 YFSETQ. V lost 7 bases and J lost 4, with 18 bases in between. CDR3 region: CASGLRAYQYNEQFF. CDR3 bases: TGCGCCAGCGGACTTCGGGCCTATCAATACAATGAGCAGTTCTTC.

This clonotype was picked up a small number of times. The chain has TRBV7-6 and TRBJ2-1; tentative D call: TRBD1 (6 bases). Germline V gene sequence: CDR1 SGHVS, CDR2 FNYEAQ. The CDR3 runs to 15 residues. V gave up 4 bases and J gave up 6 bases, with 16 bases separating them. CDR3 sequence reads: CASSSAIGRGNEQFF. CDR3 sequence (DNA): TGTGCCAGCAGCTCCGCGATAGGCAGGGGCAATGAGCAGTTCTTC.

This chain links TRBV10-3 with TRBJ2-3, with D possibly being TRBD2 (6 bases). CDR3 length: 12 amino acids. Trimming removed 10 bases at V and 9 bases at J, with 17 bases between. Germline-derived CDR1 and CDR2 are ENHRY and SYGVKD. This CDR3 is CANLGDSGTQYF. CDR3 nucleotide sequence: TGTGCCAACTTGGGGGACTCCGGAACGCAGTATTTT.

As for this clonotype: A read error may explain this, as a much larger clone is one base away. J is TRBJ2-7 and V is TRBV12-3 or TRBV12-4, with D tentatively TRBD1 (6 bases). V dropped 7 bases and J dropped 2 bases, with 9 bases sitting between them. The CDR3 length is 12 residues. This CDR3 reads CASTRDTYEQYF. Written as DNA, the CDR3 is TGTGCCAGCACCCGGGACACCTACGAGCAGTACTTC.

The table lists this clonotype with a few counts. The chain carries TRBV11-2 and TRBJ2-1, with TRBD2 identical over 11 bases. The germline V gene has CDR1 SGHAT and CDR2 FQNNGV. The CDR3 loop spans 17 amino acids. Losses at the gene ends were 5 bases for V and 3 bases for J; bases not matched to a gene: 9. The CDR3 loop reads CASSGGRTSGSYNEQFF. The CDR3, as DNA: TGTGCCAGCAGCGGCGGAAGAACTAGCGGGAGCTACAATGAGCAGTTCTTC.

CDR3 in amino acids: CASSPDGQGSYNEQFF. The CDR3 bases are TGTGCCAGCAGCCCGGACGGACAGGGCTCCTACAATGAGCAGTTCTTC. The V call is TRBV7-2, the J call TRBJ2-1, with 8 bases fitting TRBD1. Trimming took 5 bases from V and 0 from J; bases not matched to a gene: 6. This CDR3 has 16 amino acids. The germline CDR1 and CDR2 sequences are SGHTA and FQGNSA.

This clonotype has more than one count but fewer than ten. The gene calls are TRBV19 and TRBJ2-4; 7 nucleotides agree with TRBD1. The CDR3 spans 12 residues. The germline CDR1 and CDR2 sequences are LNHDA and SQIVND (reference sequence). Unmatched junction bases numbered 3, after V lost 5 bases and J lost 8 bases. This CDR3 reads CASSRTGHIQYF. CDR3 sequence (DNA): TGTGCCAGTAGTCGGACAGGACACATTCAGTACTTC.

This chain links TRBV28 with TRBJ2-7, with D possibly being TRBD2 (5 bases). The length of the CDR3 is 15 residues. V lost 2 bases and J lost 3, with 14 bases in between. Germline V gene lookup returns CDR1 MDHEN and CDR2 SYDVKM. CDR3 sequence (DNA): TGTGCCAGCAGTTTAGTTACGGCGGGCTTCTACGAGCAGTACTTC. Translating it yields CASSLVTAGFYEQYF.

This clonotype was detected only a few times. The CDR3 nucleotides read TGTGCCATCAGTGAGTTGACCCTTTACAATGAGCAGTTCTTC. Encoded protein: CAISELTLYNEQFF. The chain uses TRBV10-3 and TRBJ2-1; D is unresolved. V was shortened by 1 base and J by 4 bases, with 8 bases between the two germline ends. Germline V gene lookup returns CDR1 ENHRY and CDR2 SYGVKD. The CDR3 is 14 residues long.

The CDR3: CSARDRRGHFLADTQYF. CDR3 nucleotide sequence: TGCAGTGCTAGAGATAGGCGGGGGCACTTTCTAGCGGATACGCAGTATTTT. This rearrangement joins TRBV20-1 to TRBJ2-3; D possibly corresponds to TRBD2 (7 bases). Trimming took 0 bases from V and 6 from J, leaving 22 bases between them. Germline V gives CDR1 DFQATT, CDR2 SNEGSKA (reference sequence). CDR3 length: 17 residues.

This sequence joins TRBV29-1 and TRBJ1-1, with D tentatively TRBD1 (6 bases). This CDR3 has 15 amino acids. Trimming removed 0 bases from V and 5 bases from J, with 16 bases in between. Germline V gene lookup returns CDR1 SQVTM and CDR2 ANQGSEA. CDR3 in amino acids: CSVEDLGRGRTEAFF. CDR3 DNA sequence: TGCAGCGTTGAAGATCTAGGCAGGGGACGGACTGAAGCTTTCTTT.

The genes are TRBV10-3 and TRBJ2-3; TRBD2 might be the D (5 bases). The CDR3 covers 14 residues. The ends were cut back, 5 bases at V and 3 bases at J, with 12 bases in the middle. From germline, CDR1 is ENHRY and CDR2 SYGVKD. CDR3 protein: CAISSFSGTDTQYF. The CDR3 DNA sequence: TGTGCCATCAGTAGCTTCTCGGGGACAGATACGCAGTATTTT.

V and J are TRBV20-1 and TRBJ2-7; TRBD1 agrees at 7 bases. Losses at the gene ends were 6 bases for V and 3 bases for J; bases not matched to a gene: 23. This CDR3 spans 18 amino acids. The germline CDR1 and CDR2 sequences are DFQATT and SNEGSKA (reference sequence). CDR3 amino acids: CSALKTSGGFSTSYEQYF. CDR3 bases: TGCAGTGCCCTCAAAACCTCAGGGGGATTTTCCACTAGCTACGAGCAGTACTTC.

The chain carries TRBV10-3 and TRBJ2-3; 8 bases line up with TRBD1. The V and J ends lost 6 bases and 1 base, in that order; junction bases with no gene match: 3. Per the germline V gene, CDR1 is ENHRY and CDR2 is SYGVKD. The CDR3 contains 14 residues. The CDR3 loop reads CAISTDRGTDTQYF. DNA of the CDR3: TGTGCCATCAGCACGGACAGGGGCACAGATACGCAGTATTTT.

This chain connects TRBV20-1 to TRBJ2-1, with unresolved D. From germline, CDR1 is DFQATT and CDR2 SNEGSKA (reference sequence). Deletions cut 1 base from V and 10 bases from J, with 11 bases between. This CDR3 spans 12 amino acids. CDR3 sequence (DNA): TGCAGTGCTAGAGGGCCGGGCTGGGAGCAGTTCTTC. Amino acid sequence: CSARGPGWEQFF.

Only a few counts were recorded for this clonotype. The V gene is TRBV11-2, the J gene TRBJ2-3; TRBD2 matches 10 bases. The germline gives CDR1 SGHAT, CDR2 FQNNGV. The CDR3 extends over 21 amino acids. Trimming took 5 bases from V and 4 from J; bases not matched to a gene: 24. The CDR3 reads CASSPGAGLAGVTEVSDTQYF. The CDR3 DNA is TGTGCCAGCAGCCCGGGGGCCGGGCTAGCGGGGGTCACAGAGGTCTCAGATACGCAGTATTTT. Looking up the rest from reference TRBV11-2 and TRBJ2-3 gives the full variable domain: EAGVAQSPRYKIIEKRQSVAFWCNPISGHATLYWYQQILGQGPKLLIQFQNNGVVDDSQLPKDRFSAERLKGVDSTLKIQPAKLEDSAVYLCASSPGAGLAGVTEVSDTQYFGPGTRLTVL.

This clonotype was found many times. J is TRBJ2-7 and V is TRBV29-1, with TRBD1 as a possible D gene (7 bases). The CDR3 length is 12 residues. V was pared by 7 bases and J by 0 bases, with 10 bases between. Germline V lookup: CDR1 SQVTM, CDR2 ANQGSEA. CDR3 sequence reads: CSGGDSSYEQYF. For the CDR3, the DNA is TGCAGCGGGGGGGACAGCTCCTACGAGCAGTACTTC.

This clonotype has just a few counts. The chain has TRBV12-3 or TRBV12-4 and TRBJ2-1; D unclear. Trimming cost V 5 bases and J 9 bases, with 5 bases left between them. This CDR3 has 10 amino acids. This CDR3 is CASSHGEQFF. The CDR3 bases are TGTGCCAGCAGTCACGGTGAGCAGTTCTTC.